This paragraph covers one T cell receptor (beta chain) sequence. The target antigen is unknown. The data are from a study of T cell clusters in autoimmune cytopenias. Study-level information: The median distinct TRB clonotype count was approximately 2,400 per sample, from a median around 52,000 reads.

About 39,000 genome equivalents of blood DNA were amplified for TRB. The CDR3 extends over 12 amino acids. The germline V gene encodes CDR1 ENHRY and CDR2 SYGVKD. TRB was amplified by touch-down multiplex PCR, primer pools A and B combined. TCRdb re-called the multiplex PCR reads, yielding one record per CDR3 amino acid sequence without DNA. This sample lists around 7,200 distinct CDR3 sequences; its ten largest clones have roughly 20%. Study-wide points: Primary autoimmune cytopenia patients seemingly lacked the physiological T cell clusters found in healthy donors.

A further study also used this sample, focusing on T cell repertoires in aging, cancer and after chemotherapy. That source reports: Donor ages fell into six groups from 30 or younger up to 70 or older. Healthy donors lost TCR diversity with age mainly through richness, cancer patients through richness and evenness.

The clonotype originates from a human donor in good health. The sample consisted of peripheral blood. V gene TRBV10-3 combines with J gene TRBJ2-7; TCRdb names TRBD1, which stays unverified in the absence of DNA. CDR3 residues: CATTGQSYEQYF.